This T cell receptor (beta chain) is drawn from a study of blood T cell repertoires in COVID-19. Turning to the study itself: The cDNA or gDNA used as material had been derived from T cells, B-cell-depleted T cells, or PBMCs.

The method was immunoSEQ multiplex PCR; TCRdb's version includes in-frame clones alone and lacks a portion of them. The top ten hold roughly 3.1% of the sample, which has about 250,000 clones, about 85% seen once. J was trimmed by 1 base and V by 6 bases; bases with no gene match: 6. The germline CDR1 and CDR2 sequences are LGHNT and FRNRAP. The CDR3 is made up of 16 amino acids. This chain connects TRBV12-5 to TRBJ2-2, with 9 bases that match TRBD1. The receptor comes from a man aged 18 to 35 with active or convalescent COVID-19. Sequences were obtained from peripheral blood. The CDR3 coding sequence is TGTGCTAGTGGCCCCGGACAGGGGAAGAACACCGGGGAGCTGTTTTTT. It translates to CASGPGQGKNTGELFF. Drawing the rest from reference TRBV12-5 and TRBJ2-2, the complete variable domain is DARVTQTPRHKVTEMGQEVTMRCQPILGHNTVFWYRQTMMQGLELLAYFRNRAPLDDSGMPKDRFSAEMPDATLATLKIQPSEPRDSAVYFCASGPGQGKNTGELFFGEGSRLTVL.